Listed below are T cell receptor beta chains from one sample, sequenced in a study of T cell responses to AZD1222 COVID-19 vaccine. Profiled with immunoSEQ multiplex PCR; TCRdb holds only in-frame clones, not every one. The table has around 220,000 clones, roughly 94% seen once; the top ten hold around 1.7%. The material sequenced was peripheral blood, taken 28 days after the second dose of the MenACWY control vaccine. The receptors come from an adult who received the MenACWY meningococcal vaccine as a control. Each CDR3 is given with its conserved first and last residue. A D gene is named only where the DNA matches it firmly. Rows may omit the clone size; those that give it use once, few, many or a size class.

clone_size	v_call	j_call	d_call	cdr3_aa	cdr3_nt
-	TRBV9	TRBJ2-2	-	CASRVAANTGELFF	TGTGCCAGCAGGGTAGCGGCGAACACCGGGGAGCTGTTTTTT
-	TRBV12-3/TRBV12-4	TRBJ1-4	-	CASSGGNEKLFF	TGTGCCAGCAGTGGAGGGAATGAAAAACTGTTTTTT
-	TRBV3-1/TRBV3-2	TRBJ2-1	-	CASSQDRGGLGEQFF	TGTGCCAGCAGCCAAGACAGGGGTGGCTTGGGTGAGCAGTTCTTC
-	TRBV27	TRBJ1-3	-	CASSPDRSSGNTIYF	TGTGCCAGCAGTCCAGACAGGAGCTCTGGAAACACCATATATTTT
few	TRBV4-2	TRBJ2-2	-	CASSQESTQVWTGELFF	TGTGCCAGCAGCCAAGAAAGCACGCAGGTTTGGACCGGGGAGCTGTTTTTT
-	TRBV7-9	TRBJ1-2	-	CASSPGVYGYTF	TGTGCCAGCAGCCCCGGGGTCTATGGCTACACCTTC
-	TRBV24-1	TRBJ2-3	TRBD1	CATSDRTGSSTDTQYF	TGTGCCACCAGTGATCGGACAGGGTCTAGCACAGATACGCAGTATTTT
-	TRBV6-5	TRBJ2-7	-	CASSFYSGSYEQYF	TGTGCCAGCAGTTTCTATAGCGGCTCCTACGAGCAGTACTTC
-	TRBV27	TRBJ2-3	-	CASSLPGDGTDTQYF	TGTGCCAGCAGTTTACCGGGAGACGGCACAGATACGCAGTATTTT
-	TRBV5-1	TRBJ2-3	TRBD2	CASSTGTSSSTDTQYF	TGCGCCAGCAGCACCGGGACTAGCTCTAGCACAGATACGCAGTATTTT
-	TRBV5-1	TRBJ1-2	-	CASSLGEANYGYTF	TGCGCCAGCAGCCTAGGTGAAGCTAACTATGGCTACACCTTC
once	TRBV6-5	TRBJ2-1	-	CASSYPGTGNEQFF	TGTGCCAGCAGTTACCCAGGGACGGGGAATGAGCAGTTCTTC
-	TRBV11-1	TRBJ1-4	-	CASSLEAAGEKLFF	TGTGCCAGCAGCCTGGAGGCGGCAGGGGAAAAACTGTTTTTT
-	TRBV6-6	TRBJ1-1	-	CASSRREGEAFF	TGTGCCAGCAGTAGGCGAGAGGGGGAAGCTTTCTTT
-	TRBV12-5	TRBJ2-3	TRBD1	CASGVGQGVTDTQYF	TGTGCTAGTGGCGTGGGACAGGGGGTGACAGATACGCAGTATTTT
-	TRBV7-6	TRBJ2-3	-	CASSPDGYSTDTQYF	TGTGCCAGCAGCCCAGACGGGTATAGCACAGATACGCAGTATTTT
-	TRBV6-2/TRBV6-3	TRBJ2-7	TRBD1	CASNPTGGKGKQYF	TGTGCCAGCAACCCGACAGGGGGCAAGGGGAAGCAGTACTTC
-	TRBV11-2	TRBJ2-3	-	CASSPRFSTDTQYF	TGTGCCAGCAGCCCGCGGTTTAGCACAGATACGCAGTATTTT
-	TRBV30	TRBJ2-3	TRBD2	CAWGGTSGITDTQYF	TGTGCCTGGGGAGGGACTAGCGGCATCACAGATACGCAGTATTTT
-	TRBV7-3	TRBJ2-3	TRBD2	CASSPQREGPTDTQYF	TGTGCCAGCAGCCCTCAGCGGGAGGGGCCCACAGATACGCAGTATTTT
once	TRBV18	TRBJ1-3	-	CASSPGPHSGNTIYF	TGTGCCAGCTCACCTGGACCTCACTCTGGAAACACCATATATTTT
-	TRBV7-6	TRBJ1-3	-	CASSPGPDSGNTIYF	TGTGCCAGCAGCCCGGGACCGGACTCTGGAAACACCATATATTTT
once	TRBV7-3	TRBJ2-4	-	CASSPGQTPNIQYF	TGTGCCAGCAGCCCAGGACAGACCCCAAACATTCAGTACTTC
once	TRBV19	TRBJ2-2	TRBD1	CASRPHAGGANTGELFF	TGTGCCAGTAGGCCCCACGCAGGGGGCGCGAACACCGGGGAGCTGTTTTTT
-	TRBV9	TRBJ2-3	TRBD2	CASSVREGEGSLRDTQYF	TGTGCCAGCAGCGTGAGGGAGGGTGAGGGTTCTTTGAGAGATACGCAGTATTTT
once	TRBV5-5	TRBJ2-7	-	CASSLDKSYEQYF	TGTGCCAGCAGCTTGGATAAGAGCTACGAGCAGTACTTC
-	TRBV19	TRBJ1-1	-	CASRRAWTPKGDTEAFF	TGTGCCAGTAGGCGAGCCTGGACACCAAAGGGAGACACTGAAGCTTTCTTT
-	TRBV28	TRBJ1-5	TRBD1	CASRGAGGADQPQHF	TGTGCCAGCAGGGGAGCAGGGGGCGCGGACCAGCCCCAGCATTTT
-	TRBV7-3	TRBJ1-1	-	CASSLIRTVNTEAFF	TGTGCCAGCAGCTTAATCCGGACAGTGAACACTGAAGCTTTCTTT
-	TRBV28	TRBJ2-7	-	CASSTGPLEQYF	TGTGCCAGCAGTACGGGACCCCTTGAGCAGTACTTC
-	TRBV4-3	TRBJ2-3	TRBD2	CASSQLAGPDDTQYF	TGCGCCAGCAGCCAGCTAGCGGGGCCAGACGATACGCAGTATTTT
-	TRBV9	TRBJ2-3	TRBD2	CASSGLAGGSTDTQYF	TGTGCCAGCAGCGGACTAGCGGGGGGCAGCACAGATACGCAGTATTTT
-	TRBV7-2	TRBJ1-1	TRBD1	CASSPRRGRDTEAFF	TGTGCCAGCAGCCCCCGGAGGGGGCGAGACACTGAAGCTTTCTTT
-	TRBV7-8	TRBJ2-6	TRBD1	CASRQGAGAGANVLTF	TGTGCCAGCAGACAGGGGGCAGGAGCGGGGGCCAACGTCCTGACTTTC
-	TRBV6-6	TRBJ1-1	-	CASSWGGQGKNTEAFF	TGTGCCAGCAGTTGGGGGGGCCAGGGGAAGAACACTGAAGCTTTCTTT
-	TRBV10-3	TRBJ2-3	TRBD1	CAITGQGPDTQYF	TGTGCCATCACCGGACAGGGGCCAGATACGCAGTATTTT
-	TRBV18	TRBJ2-5	-	CASSPQITNQETQYF	TGTGCCAGCTCACCACAGATAACAAATCAAGAGACCCAGTACTTC
-	TRBV28	TRBJ2-3	TRBD2	CASLAGGTDTQYF	TGTGCCAGCCTAGCGGGGGGTACAGATACGCAGTATTTT
once	TRBV19	TRBJ1-5	TRBD1	CASSRVRGSSSNQPQHF	TGTGCCAGTAGTAGAGTCAGGGGGTCATCTTCGAATCAGCCCCAGCATTTT
-	TRBV27	TRBJ2-1	TRBD2	CATKVGGSSYNEQFF	TGTGCCACCAAGGTGGGGGGGAGCTCCTACAATGAGCAGTTCTTC
-	TRBV7-2	TRBJ1-2	-	CASRMGEGGYTF	TGTGCCAGCAGAATGGGGGAGGGAGGCTACACCTTC
-	TRBV28	TRBJ2-1	TRBD2	CASSLYREASGGEEFF	TGTGCCAGCAGTTTATATAGGGAGGCTAGCGGAGGGGAGGAGTTCTTC
-	TRBV6-5	TRBJ1-2	TRBD1	CASRSDAGQGLGYTF	TGTGCCAGCAGATCCGACGCGGGACAGGGGTTGGGCTACACCTTC
few	TRBV7-9	TRBJ2-2	-	CASSHGWGIANTGELFF	TGTGCCAGCAGCCACGGTTGGGGGATAGCGAACACCGGGGAGCTGTTTTTT
-	TRBV27	TRBJ2-5	TRBD2	CASSSPSGGAKTQYF	TGTGCCAGCAGTTCGCCTAGCGGGGGGGCGAAGACCCAGTACTTC
-	TRBV4-3	TRBJ1-5	-	CASSQDTGSQPQHF	TGCGCCAGCAGCCAAGATACAGGAAGCCAGCCCCAGCATTTT
-	TRBV6-4	TRBJ2-2	TRBD2	CASSDRGDTGELFF	TGTGCCAGCAGTGATCGGGGGGACACCGGGGAGCTGTTTTTT
-	TRBV28	TRBJ1-6	-	CASSLNRATYNSPLHF	TGTGCCAGCAGTTTAAATCGGGCGACCTATAATTCACCCCTCCACTTT
once	TRBV19	TRBJ1-1	TRBD1	CASSIGTGVNTEAFF	TGTGCCAGTAGTATAGGAACAGGGGTGAACACTGAAGCTTTCTTT
-	TRBV4-1	TRBJ2-1	-	CASSGQEGQFF	TGCGCCAGCAGCGGCCAGGAAGGGCAGTTCTTC
-	TRBV28	TRBJ1-5	TRBD1	CASSSGQEPQPQHF	TGTGCCAGCAGTTCAGGACAGGAACCCCAGCCCCAGCATTTT
-	TRBV19	TRBJ1-3	TRBD1	CASSIPRTGLISGNTIYF	TGTGCCAGTAGTATCCCCCGGACAGGGCTGATTTCTGGAAACACCATATATTTT
-	TRBV9	TRBJ2-3	TRBD2	CASSPSGAESDTQYF	TGTGCCAGCAGCCCAAGCGGGGCCGAATCGGATACGCAGTATTTT
once	TRBV5-1	TRBJ1-1	-	CASSSGRTGNTEAFF	TGCGCCAGCAGCTCGGGGAGGACGGGGAACACTGAAGCTTTCTTT
-	TRBV7-2	TRBJ2-7	-	CASSFGEIYYEQYF	TGTGCCAGCAGCTTCGGGGAAATTTACTACGAGCAGTACTTC
-	TRBV23-1	TRBJ1-5	-	CARNRVQPQHF	TGCGCCAGGAACAGGGTCCAGCCCCAGCATTTT
-	TRBV11-2	TRBJ2-7	TRBD1	CASSLDPDRDHEQYF	TGTGCCAGCAGCTTAGACCCCGACAGGGATCACGAGCAGTACTTC